Listed below are T cell receptor beta chains from one sample, sequenced in a study of shared clonotypes between healthy human individuals. Here immunoSEQ multiplex PCR was the method, and the copy in TCRdb shows in-frame clones only, minus some. This table has some 1 million clones, 65% to 75% appearing once. The material sequenced was memory CD4+ T cells sorted from blood. These receptors were taken from a man between 18 and 35 years old in good health. Each CDR3 is given with its conserved first and last residue. A D gene is named only where the DNA matches it firmly. Expanded clones get a size class; other rows say once, few or many, or leave the size out.

J gene: TRBJ1-2; clone size: .; V gene: TRBV18; D gene: .; CDR3 protein: CASSPGGQEAYGYTF; CDR3 DNA: TGTGCCAGCTCACCGGGGGGTCAGGAGGCCTATGGCTACACCTTC
J gene: TRBJ1-1; clone size: few; V gene: TRBV19; D gene: TRBD1; CDR3 protein: CASNPGQGRYGNTEAFF; CDR3 DNA: TGTGCCAGTAACCCTGGACAGGGGAGGTATGGTAACACTGAAGCTTTCTTT
J gene: TRBJ2-5; clone size: .; V gene: TRBV6-5; D gene: .; CDR3 protein: CASSGSETQYF; CDR3 DNA: TGTGCCAGCAGTGGTTCTGAGACCCAGTACTTC
J gene: TRBJ2-7; clone size: few; V gene: TRBV5-1; D gene: TRBD2; CDR3 protein: CASSLMGGRKSDEQYF; CDR3 DNA: TGCGCCAGCAGCTTGATGGGCGGGAGAAAGTCGGACGAGCAGTACTTC
J gene: TRBJ1-2; clone size: .; V gene: TRBV2; D gene: .; CDR3 protein: CASSDIGGRNYGYTF; CDR3 DNA: TGTGCCAGCAGTGATATCGGGGGGAGAAACTATGGCTACACCTTC
J gene: TRBJ1-2; clone size: .; V gene: TRBV7-8; D gene: .; CDR3 protein: CASSIRDTEDYGYTF; CDR3 DNA: TGTGCCAGCAGCATTCGGGACACAGAGGACTATGGCTACACCTTC
J gene: TRBJ2-1; clone size: .; V gene: TRBV5-1; D gene: .; CDR3 protein: CASSSLGGSSYNEQFF; CDR3 DNA: TGCGCCAGCAGCTCCCTTGGGGGGAGCTCCTACAATGAGCAGTTCTTC
J gene: TRBJ2-2; clone size: few; V gene: TRBV10-3; D gene: .; CDR3 protein: CAIKETGELFF; CDR3 DNA: TGTGCCATCAAGGAGACCGGGGAGCTGTTTTTT
J gene: TRBJ1-4; clone size: .; V gene: TRBV19; D gene: TRBD1; CDR3 protein: CASSPLQGAAFNEKLFF; CDR3 DNA: TGTGCCAGTAGTCCGCTCCAGGGGGCTGCTTTTAATGAAAAACTGTTTTTT
J gene: TRBJ1-2; clone size: once; V gene: TRBV6-5; D gene: .; CDR3 protein: CASSYSYGYGYTF; CDR3 DNA: TGTGCCAGCAGTTACTCATATGGCTATGGCTACACCTTC
J gene: TRBJ1-4; clone size: .; V gene: TRBV18; D gene: TRBD1; CDR3 protein: CASSDYRGKNEKLFF; CDR3 DNA: TGTGCCAGCTCAGATTACAGGGGGAAAAATGAAAAACTGTTTTTT
J gene: TRBJ1-5; clone size: .; V gene: TRBV19; D gene: TRBD1; CDR3 protein: CASSILPDRAGQPQHF; CDR3 DNA: TGTGCCAGTAGTATTCTTCCCGACAGGGCGGGTCAGCCCCAGCATTTT
J gene: TRBJ2-3; clone size: .; V gene: TRBV6-6; D gene: .; CDR3 protein: CASSWGGITDTQYF; CDR3 DNA: TGTGCCAGCAGTTGGGGGGGCATCACAGATACGCAGTATTTT
J gene: TRBJ1-3; clone size: .; V gene: TRBV5-1; D gene: .; CDR3 protein: CASRPGPVSGNTIYF; CDR3 DNA: TGCGCCAGCCGACCCGGGCCGGTCTCTGGAAACACCATATATTTT